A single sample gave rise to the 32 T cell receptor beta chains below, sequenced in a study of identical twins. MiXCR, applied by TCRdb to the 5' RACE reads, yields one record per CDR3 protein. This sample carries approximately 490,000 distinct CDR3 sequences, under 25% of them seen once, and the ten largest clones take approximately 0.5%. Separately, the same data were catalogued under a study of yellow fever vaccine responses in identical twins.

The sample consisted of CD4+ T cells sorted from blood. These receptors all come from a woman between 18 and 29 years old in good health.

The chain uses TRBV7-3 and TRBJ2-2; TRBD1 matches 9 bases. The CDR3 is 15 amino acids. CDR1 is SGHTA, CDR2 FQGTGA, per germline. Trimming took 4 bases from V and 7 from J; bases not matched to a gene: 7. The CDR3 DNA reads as TGTGCCAGCAGCTCCGGGACAGGGCAAGGCGGGGAGCTGTTTTTT. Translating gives CASSSGTGQGGELFF.

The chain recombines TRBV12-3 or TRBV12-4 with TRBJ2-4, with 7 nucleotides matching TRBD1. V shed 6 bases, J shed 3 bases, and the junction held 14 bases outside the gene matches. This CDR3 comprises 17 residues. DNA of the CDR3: TGTGCCAGCAGATTATCCCCCCTCGACAGGGTCAAAAACATTCAGTACTTC. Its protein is CASRLSPLDRVKNIQYF.

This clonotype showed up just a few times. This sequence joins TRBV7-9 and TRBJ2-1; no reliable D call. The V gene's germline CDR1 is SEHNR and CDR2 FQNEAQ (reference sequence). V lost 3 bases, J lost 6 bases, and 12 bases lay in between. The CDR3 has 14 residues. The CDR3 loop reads CASSFSTATNEQFF. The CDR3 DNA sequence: TGTGCCAGCAGCTTCAGTACGGCTACCAATGAGCAGTTCTTC.

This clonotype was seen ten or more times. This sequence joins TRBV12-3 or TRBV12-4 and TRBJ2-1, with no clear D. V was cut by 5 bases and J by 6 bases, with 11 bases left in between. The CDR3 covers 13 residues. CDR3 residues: CASSPPSGNEQFF. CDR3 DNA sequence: TGTGCCAGCAGTCCCCCCTCCGGCAATGAGCAGTTCTTC.

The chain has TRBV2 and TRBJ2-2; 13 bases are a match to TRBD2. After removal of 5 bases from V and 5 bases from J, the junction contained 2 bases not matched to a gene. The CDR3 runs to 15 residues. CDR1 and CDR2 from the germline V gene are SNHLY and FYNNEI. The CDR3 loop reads CASSRTSGRTGELFF. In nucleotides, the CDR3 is TGTGCCAGCAGTCGGACTAGCGGGAGAACCGGGGAGCTGTTTTTT.

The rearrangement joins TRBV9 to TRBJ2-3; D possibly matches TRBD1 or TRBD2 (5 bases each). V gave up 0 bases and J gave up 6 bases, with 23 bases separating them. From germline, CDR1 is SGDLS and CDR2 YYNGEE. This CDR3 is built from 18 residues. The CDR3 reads CASSVGGSGRRLSDTQYF. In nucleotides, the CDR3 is TGTGCCAGCAGCGTAGGAGGATCGGGACGGAGGCTGTCGGATACGCAGTATTTT.

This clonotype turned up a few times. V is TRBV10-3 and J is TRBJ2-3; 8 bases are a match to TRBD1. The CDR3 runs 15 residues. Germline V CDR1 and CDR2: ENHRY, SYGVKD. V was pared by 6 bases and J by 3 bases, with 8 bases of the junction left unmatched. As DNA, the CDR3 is TGTGCCATCAGCACAGGGGGTCTGGGTACAGATACGCAGTATTTT. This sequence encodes CAISTGGLGTDTQYF.

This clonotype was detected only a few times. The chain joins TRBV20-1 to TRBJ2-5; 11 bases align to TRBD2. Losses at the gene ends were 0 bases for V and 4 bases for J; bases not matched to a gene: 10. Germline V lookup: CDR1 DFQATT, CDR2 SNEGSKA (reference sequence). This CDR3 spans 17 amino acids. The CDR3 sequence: CSARDVGSGRALETQYF. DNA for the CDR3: TGCAGTGCTAGAGATGTCGGTAGCGGGAGGGCCTTAGAGACCCAGTACTTC.

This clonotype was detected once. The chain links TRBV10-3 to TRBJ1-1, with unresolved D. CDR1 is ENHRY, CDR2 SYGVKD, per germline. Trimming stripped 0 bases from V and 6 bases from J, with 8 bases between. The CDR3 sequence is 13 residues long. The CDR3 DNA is TGTGCCATCAGTGAGTCCGTTTTACCTGAAGCTTTCTTT. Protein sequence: CAISESVLPEAFF.

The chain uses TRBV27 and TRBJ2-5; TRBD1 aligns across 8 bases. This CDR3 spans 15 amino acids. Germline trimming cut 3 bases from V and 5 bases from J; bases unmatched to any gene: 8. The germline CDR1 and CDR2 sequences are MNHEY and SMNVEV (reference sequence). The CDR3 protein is CASSFGQGARETQYF. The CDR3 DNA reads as TGTGCCAGCAGTTTTGGGCAGGGGGCGAGGGAGACCCAGTACTTC.

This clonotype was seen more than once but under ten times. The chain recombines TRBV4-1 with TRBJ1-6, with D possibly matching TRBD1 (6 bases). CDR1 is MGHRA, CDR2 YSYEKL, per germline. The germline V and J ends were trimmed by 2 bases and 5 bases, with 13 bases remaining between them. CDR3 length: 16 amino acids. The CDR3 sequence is CASSQPDRDNNSPLHF. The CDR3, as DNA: TGCGCCAGCAGCCAACCGGACAGAGATAATAATTCACCCCTCCACTTT.

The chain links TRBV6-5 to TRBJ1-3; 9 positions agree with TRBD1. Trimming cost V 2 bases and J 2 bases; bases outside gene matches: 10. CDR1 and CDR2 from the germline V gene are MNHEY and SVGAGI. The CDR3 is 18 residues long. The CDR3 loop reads CASSYSLMGQGTGNTIYF. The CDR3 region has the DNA TGTGCCAGCAGTTACAGCCTTATGGGACAGGGTACTGGAAACACCATATATTTT.

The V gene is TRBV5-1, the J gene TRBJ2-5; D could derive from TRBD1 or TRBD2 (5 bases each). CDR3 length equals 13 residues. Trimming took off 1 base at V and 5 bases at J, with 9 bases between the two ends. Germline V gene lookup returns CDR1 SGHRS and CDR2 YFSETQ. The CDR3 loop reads CASSLTGRETQYF. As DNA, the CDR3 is TGCGCCAGCAGCTTGACGGGGCGCGAGACCCAGTACTTC.

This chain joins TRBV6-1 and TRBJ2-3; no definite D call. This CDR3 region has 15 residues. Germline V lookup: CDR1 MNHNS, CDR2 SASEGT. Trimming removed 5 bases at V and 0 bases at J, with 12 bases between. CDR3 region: CASSPPPLSTDTQYF. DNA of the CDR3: TGTGCCAGCAGTCCCCCCCCGTTAAGCACAGATACGCAGTATTTT.

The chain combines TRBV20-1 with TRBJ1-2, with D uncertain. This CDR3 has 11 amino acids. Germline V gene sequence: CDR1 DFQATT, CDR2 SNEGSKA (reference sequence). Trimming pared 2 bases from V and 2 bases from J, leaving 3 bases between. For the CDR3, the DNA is TGCAGTGCTAGATCGAACTATGGCTACACCTTC. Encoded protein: CSARSNYGYTF.

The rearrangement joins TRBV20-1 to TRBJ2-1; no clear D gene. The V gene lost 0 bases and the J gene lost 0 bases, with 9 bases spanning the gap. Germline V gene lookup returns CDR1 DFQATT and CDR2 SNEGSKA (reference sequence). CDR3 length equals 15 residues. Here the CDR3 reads CSARDHKSSYNEQFF. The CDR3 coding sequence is TGCAGTGCTAGAGATCATAAAAGCTCCTACAATGAGCAGTTCTTC.

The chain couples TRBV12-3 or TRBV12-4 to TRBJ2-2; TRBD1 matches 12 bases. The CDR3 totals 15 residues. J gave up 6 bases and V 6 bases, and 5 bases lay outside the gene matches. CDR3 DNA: TGTGCCAGCAGACGAGGGACAGGGGGCTCCGGGGAGCTGTTTTTT. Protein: CASRRGTGGSGELFF.

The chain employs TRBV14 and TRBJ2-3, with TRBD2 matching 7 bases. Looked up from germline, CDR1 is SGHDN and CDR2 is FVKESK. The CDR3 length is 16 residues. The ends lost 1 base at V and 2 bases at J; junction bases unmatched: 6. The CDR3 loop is CASSQVGGRATDTQYF. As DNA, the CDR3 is TGTGCCAGCAGCCAAGTTGGAGGGAGGGCCACAGATACGCAGTATTTT. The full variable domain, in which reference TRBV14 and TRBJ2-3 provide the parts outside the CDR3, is EAGVTQFPSHSVIEKGQTVTLRCDPISGHDNLYWYRRVMGKEIKFLLHFVKESKQDESGMPNNRFLAERTGGTYSTLKVQPAELEDSGVYFCASSQVGGRATDTQYFGPGTRLTVL.

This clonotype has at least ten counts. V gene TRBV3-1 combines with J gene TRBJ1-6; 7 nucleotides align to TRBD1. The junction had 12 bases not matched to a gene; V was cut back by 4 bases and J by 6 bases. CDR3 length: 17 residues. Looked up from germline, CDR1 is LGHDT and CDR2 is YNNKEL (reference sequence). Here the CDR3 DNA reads TGTGCCAGCAGCCCGGAAGAACAGGGGACATTTAATTCACCCCTCCACTTT. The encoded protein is CASSPEEQGTFNSPLHF.

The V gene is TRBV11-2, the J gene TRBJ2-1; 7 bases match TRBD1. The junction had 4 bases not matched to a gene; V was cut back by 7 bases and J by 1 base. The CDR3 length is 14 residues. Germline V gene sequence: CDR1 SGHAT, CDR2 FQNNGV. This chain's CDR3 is CASTDRASYNEQFF. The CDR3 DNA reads TGTGCCAGCACCGACAGGGCGTCCTACAATGAGCAGTTCTTC. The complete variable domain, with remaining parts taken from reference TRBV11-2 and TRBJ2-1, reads EAGVAQSPRYKIIEKRQSVAFWCNPISGHATLYWYQQILGQGPKLLIQFQNNGVVDDSQLPKDRFSAERLKGVDSTLKIQPAKLEDSAVYLCASTDRASYNEQFFGPGTRLTVL.

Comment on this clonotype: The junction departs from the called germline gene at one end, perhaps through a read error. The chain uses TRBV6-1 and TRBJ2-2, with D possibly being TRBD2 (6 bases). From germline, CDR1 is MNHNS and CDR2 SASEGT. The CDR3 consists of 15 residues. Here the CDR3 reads CTSRPGGPNTGELFF. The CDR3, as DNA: TGTACCAGCAGGCCCGGGGGACCGAACACCGGGGAGCTGTTTTTT.

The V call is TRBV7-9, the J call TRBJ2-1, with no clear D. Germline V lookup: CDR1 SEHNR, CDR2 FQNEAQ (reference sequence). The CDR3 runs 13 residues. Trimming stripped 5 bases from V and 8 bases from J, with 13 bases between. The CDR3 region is CASSTQEWHEQFF. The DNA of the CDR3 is TGTGCCAGCAGCACACAAGAGTGGCATGAGCAGTTCTTC.

Here the CDR3 reads CASSLDGKTNYGYTF. The CDR3 DNA sequence: TGTGCCAGCAGCCTCGACGGGAAAACTAACTATGGCTACACCTTC. The chain uses TRBV7-9 and TRBJ1-2; D ambiguous. V was clipped by 5 bases and J by 0 bases, with 13 bases between them. This CDR3 spans 15 amino acids. Germline V gives CDR1 SEHNR, CDR2 FQNEAQ (reference sequence).

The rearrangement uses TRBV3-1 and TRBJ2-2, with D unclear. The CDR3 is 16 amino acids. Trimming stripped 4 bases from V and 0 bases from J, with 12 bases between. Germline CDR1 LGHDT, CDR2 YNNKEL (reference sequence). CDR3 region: CASSPNRYSNTGELFF. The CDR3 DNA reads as TGTGCCAGCAGCCCAAACAGATATTCGAACACCGGGGAGCTGTTTTTT.

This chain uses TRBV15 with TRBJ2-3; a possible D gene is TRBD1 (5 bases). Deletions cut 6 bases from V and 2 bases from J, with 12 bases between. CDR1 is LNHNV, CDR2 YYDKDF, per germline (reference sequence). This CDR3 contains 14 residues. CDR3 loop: CATSGASDTDTQYF. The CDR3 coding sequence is TGTGCCACCAGTGGGGCGTCAGACACAGATACGCAGTATTTT. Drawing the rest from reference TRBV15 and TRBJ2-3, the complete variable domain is DAMVIQNPRYQVTQFGKPVTLSCSQTLNHNVMYWYQQKSSQAPKLLFHYYDKDFNNEADTPDNFQSRRPNTSFCFLDIRSPGLGDTAMYLCATSGASDTDTQYFGPGTRLTVL.

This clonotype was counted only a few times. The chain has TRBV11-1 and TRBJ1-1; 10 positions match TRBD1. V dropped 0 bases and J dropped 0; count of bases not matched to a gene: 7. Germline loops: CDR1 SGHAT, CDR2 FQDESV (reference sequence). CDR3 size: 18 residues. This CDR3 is CASSLAGTGVGMNTEAFF. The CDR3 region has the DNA TGTGCCAGCAGCTTAGCCGGGACAGGGGTAGGGATGAACACTGAAGCTTTCTTT. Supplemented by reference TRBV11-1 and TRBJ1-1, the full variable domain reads EAEVAQSPRYKITEKSQAVAFWCDPISGHATLYWYRQILGQGPELLVQFQDESVVDDSQLPKDRFSAERLKGVDSTLKIQPAELGDSAMYLCASSLAGTGVGMNTEAFFGQGTRLTVV.

CDR3 region: CASTVSGVTGELFF. The CDR3 region has the DNA TGTGCCAGCACCGTTTCGGGGGTTACCGGGGAGCTGTTTTTT. The chain recombines TRBV7-8 with TRBJ2-2; D is possibly TRBD2 (6 bases). Germline-derived CDR1 and CDR2 are SGHVS and FQNEAQ. The CDR3 has 14 residues. The ends were cut back, 7 bases at V and 5 bases at J, with 14 bases in the middle.

The CDR3 here is CASGLGLAGFEQYF. For the CDR3, the DNA is TGTGCTAGTGGTTTGGGACTAGCGGGATTCGAGCAGTACTTC. The chain uses TRBV12-5 and TRBJ2-7; 11 positions agree with TRBD2. There are 14 residues in the CDR3. V shed 1 base, J shed 6 bases, and the junction held 2 bases outside the gene matches. CDR1 and CDR2 from the germline V gene are LGHNT and FRNRAP.

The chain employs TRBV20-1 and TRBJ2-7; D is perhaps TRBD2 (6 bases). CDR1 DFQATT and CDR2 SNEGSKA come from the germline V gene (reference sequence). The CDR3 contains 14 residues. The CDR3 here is CSAPRGDQTYEQYV. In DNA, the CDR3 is TGCAGCGCACCGCGCGGGGACCAAACCTACGAGCAGTACGTC.

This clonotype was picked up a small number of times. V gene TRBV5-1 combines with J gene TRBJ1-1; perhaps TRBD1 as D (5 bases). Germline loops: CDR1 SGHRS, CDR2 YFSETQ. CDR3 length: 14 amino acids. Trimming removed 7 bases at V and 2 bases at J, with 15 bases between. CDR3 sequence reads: CASAPGTVNTEAFF. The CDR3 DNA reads TGCGCCAGCGCTCCCGGGACGGTTAACACTGAAGCTTTCTTT.

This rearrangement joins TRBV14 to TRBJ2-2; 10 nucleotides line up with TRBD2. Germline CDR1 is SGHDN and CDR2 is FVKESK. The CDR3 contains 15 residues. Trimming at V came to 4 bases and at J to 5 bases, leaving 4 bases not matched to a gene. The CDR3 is CASSRGLASTGELFF. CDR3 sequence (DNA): TGTGCCAGCAGCCGGGGACTAGCGAGTACCGGGGAGCTGTTTTTT.

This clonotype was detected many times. The CDR3 loop reads CSARDGPDTQYF. The CDR3 bases are TGCAGTGCTAGAGATGGTCCGGATACGCAGTATTTT. V gene TRBV20-1 combines with J gene TRBJ2-3, with unresolved D. The CDR3 consists of 12 residues. Germline loops: CDR1 DFQATT, CDR2 SNEGSKA (reference sequence). The V end lost 0 bases, the J end lost 6 bases, and 7 bases lay between the germline ends.